The 27 T cell receptor beta chains below come from one sample, sequenced in a study of cytomegalovirus exposure and HLA in healthy donors. Researchers ran the PCR with 60 Vbeta and 13 Jbeta primers. Using immunoSEQ multiplex PCR, the repertoire was profiled, and TCRdb retains in-frame clones only, with some absent. This table has some 150,000 clones, approximately 75% appearing once. The sequencing sample was made of PBMCs. The receptors derive from a man aged 25 to 40 in good health and CMV-seropositive.

The rearrangement uses TRBV4-2 and TRBJ2-3, with 8 positions matching TRBD2. The length of the CDR3 is 14 residues. Per germline, CDR1 LGHNA and CDR2 YNFKEQ. Trimming at V came to 4 bases and at J to 5 bases, leaving 5 bases not matched to a gene. The CDR3 sequence is CASSPSGSEDTQYF. The DNA of the CDR3 is TGTGCCAGCAGCCCTAGCGGGTCTGAAGATACGCAGTATTTT.

The chain carries TRBV7-9 and TRBJ1-2; 11 positions match TRBD1. The length of the CDR3 is 17 residues. V gave up 1 base and J gave up 7 bases; unmatched junction bases: 11. The germline CDR1 and CDR2 sequences are SEHNR and FQNEAQ (reference sequence). CDR3 sequence reads: CASSLVGLGTGGSGYTF. The CDR3 DNA follows: TGTGCCAGCAGCTTAGTGGGGTTAGGGACAGGGGGAAGTGGCTACACCTTC.

V gene TRBV9 combines with J gene TRBJ1-1, with 9 bases that match TRBD1. Germline V lookup: CDR1 SGDLS, CDR2 YYNGEE. V was clipped by 0 bases and J by 0 bases; unmatched bases: 6. The CDR3 sequence is 17 residues long. The CDR3, as DNA: TGTGCCAGCAGCGTAGTCGGGACAGGGTCTATGAACACTGAAGCTTTCTTT. Encoded protein: CASSVVGTGSMNTEAFF. Full variable domain (missing parts from reference TRBV9 and TRBJ1-1): DSGVTQTPKHLITATGQRVTLRCSPRSGDLSVYWYQQSLDQGLQFLIQYYNGEERAKGNILERFSAQQFPDLHSELNLSSLELGDSALYFCASSVVGTGSMNTEAFFGQGTRLTVV.

This clone was counted only a few times. V usage is TRBV27 and J usage is TRBJ1-5, with TRBD1 as a possible D gene (5 bases). The CDR3 is 14 amino acids. V was clipped by 2 bases and J by 6 bases, with 11 bases between them. Germline loops: CDR1 MNHEY, CDR2 SMNVEV (reference sequence). The CDR3 protein is CASSLRRGSQPQHF. The CDR3 nucleotides read TGTGCCAGCAGTTTAAGGAGGGGAAGTCAGCCCCAGCATTTT.

This chain connects TRBV4-1 to TRBJ2-1, with unresolved D. The length of the CDR3 is 15 residues. V was shortened by 2 bases and J by 10 bases, with 18 bases between the two germline ends. Germline V gives CDR1 MGHRA, CDR2 YSYEKL. The DNA of the CDR3 is TGCGCCAGCAGCCAACGCCAAGACCGGGTCGGGGAGCAGTTCTTC. It yields the protein CASSQRQDRVGEQFF.

V and J are TRBV2 and TRBJ2-5; tentative D call: TRBD2 (6 bases). Germline CDR1 SNHLY, CDR2 FYNNEI. V was cut by 3 bases and J by 6 bases, with 11 bases left in between. The CDR3 has 13 amino acids. CDR3 nucleotide sequence: TGTGCCAGCAGTGAGGCGGGGAGCCAGACCCAGTACTTC. This translates into CASSEAGSQTQYF.

The chain uses TRBV11-2 and TRBJ2-3; 8 nucleotides line up with TRBD2. Losses at the gene ends were 1 base for V and 1 base for J; bases not matched to a gene: 10. The CDR3 consists of 18 residues. The germline gives CDR1 SGHAT, CDR2 FQNNGV. CDR3 sequence: CASSLGEWLAGGTDTQYF. CDR3 in DNA: TGTGCCAGCAGCTTAGGAGAGTGGCTAGCGGGCGGCACAGATACGCAGTATTTT.

The chain carries TRBV28 and TRBJ2-7, with TRBD2 matching 11 bases. With 7 bases clipped from V and 4 bases from J, the junction kept 6 bases outside the gene matches. This CDR3 comprises 14 residues. Germline V gene data show CDR1 as MDHEN and CDR2 as SYDVKM. The CDR3 region has the DNA TGTGCCAGCAAACCGGGACTAGCGGTATACGAGCAGTACTTC. It is translated as CASKPGLAVYEQYF.

The chain links TRBV11-2 to TRBJ2-5; D is uncertain. V dropped 1 base and J dropped 4 bases, with 7 bases sitting between them. This CDR3 spans 13 amino acids. The germline gives CDR1 SGHAT, CDR2 FQNNGV. CDR3 bases: TGTGCCAGCAGCTTAGCTCCGGGAGAGACCCAGTACTTC. Its translation is CASSLAPGETQYF.

This clone was observed a single time. The gene calls are TRBV10-2 and TRBJ1-6; possible D gene TRBD1, 6 bases. The CDR3 contains 16 residues. V shed 1 base and J shed 5 bases, with 12 bases lying between them. Germline lookup yields CDR1 WSHSY and CDR2 SAAADI. CDR3 loop: CASSEYREMDNSPLHF. CDR3 nucleotides: TGCGCCAGCAGTGAGTACAGGGAGATGGATAATTCACCCCTCCACTTT.

The chain recombines TRBV5-1 with TRBJ2-1, with 10 positions matching TRBD2. The V and J ends lost 4 bases and 2 bases, in that order; junction bases with no gene match: 9. This CDR3 spans 17 amino acids. The germline V gene has CDR1 SGHRS and CDR2 YFSETQ. CDR3 sequence reads: CASSGEKRGGTYNEQFF. In DNA form, the CDR3 reads TGCGCCAGCAGCGGAGAGAAGCGGGGGGGAACCTACAATGAGCAGTTCTTC.

The chain couples TRBV4-3 to TRBJ2-6; no definite D call. Germline V gene lookup returns CDR1 LGHNA and CDR2 YSLEER. V was pared by 1 base and J by 0 bases, with 7 bases between. This CDR3 has 16 amino acids. The CDR3 spells CASSQVILSGANVLTF. CDR3 sequence (DNA): TGCGCCAGCAGCCAAGTAATCCTCTCTGGGGCCAACGTCCTGACTTTC.

This sequence joins TRBV9 and TRBJ2-1, with 7 bases identical to TRBD1. Germline CDR1 reads SGDLS; CDR2 reads YYNGEE. CDR3 length equals 15 residues. The ends lost 0 bases at V and 5 bases at J; junction bases unmatched: 5. The CDR3: CASSVATGWDNEQFF. The CDR3 coding sequence is TGTGCCAGCAGCGTAGCGACAGGGTGGGACAATGAGCAGTTCTTC.

The gene calls are TRBV7-6 and TRBJ2-7; 8 bases match TRBD2. Germline values: CDR1 SGHVS, CDR2 FNYEAQ. The CDR3 has 14 amino acids. The junction had 3 bases not matched to a gene; V was cut back by 1 base and J by 4 bases. The CDR3 sequence is CASSLVGGGYEQYF. Here the CDR3 DNA reads TGTGCCAGCAGCTTAGTCGGCGGGGGGTACGAGCAGTACTTC.

The chain joins TRBV11-2 to TRBJ2-7, with a weak D call TRBD2 (6 bases). The germline CDR1 and CDR2 sequences are SGHAT and FQNNGV. The CDR3 has 15 residues. V was trimmed by 5 bases and J by 5 bases, leaving 19 bases between them. Here the CDR3 reads CASSASYLLAHEQYF. The CDR3 DNA sequence: TGTGCCAGCAGCGCAAGCTATCTACTAGCCCACGAGCAGTACTTC.

The rearrangement joins TRBV21-1 to TRBJ2-6; the D segment call TRBD2 is taken from the table without a DNA check. TRBV21-1 corresponds to a pseudogene. The CDR3 contains 16 residues. CDR3: CASSYGGSSGANVLTF. In DNA form, the CDR3 reads TGTGCCAGCAGCTATGGGGGGAGCTCTGGGGCCAACGTCCTGACTTTC.

The genes are TRBV2 and TRBJ1-1, with TRBD1 as a possible D gene (5 bases). V gave up 6 bases and J gave up 2 bases, with 10 bases separating them. This CDR3 comprises 13 residues. Germline lookup yields CDR1 SNHLY and CDR2 FYNNEI. CDR3 region: CASSRRGNTEAFF. Here the CDR3 DNA reads TGTGCCAGCAGCAGAAGGGGCAACACTGAAGCTTTCTTT.

This clone was seen a handful of times. The rearrangement links TRBV25-1 to TRBJ1-2, with D perhaps TRBD1 (5 bases). This CDR3 is 15 amino acids long. With 0 bases removed from V and 8 bases from J, the gap between germline ends came to 16 bases. Germline CDR1 is MGHDK and CDR2 is SYGVNS. CDR3 in amino acids: CASSEYKGSIIGYTF. CDR3 bases: TGTGCCAGCAGTGAATATAAGGGGTCAATTATAGGCTACACCTTC.

This chain uses TRBV15 with TRBJ1-5, with TRBD1 matching 7 bases. The germline V gene has CDR1 LNHNV and CDR2 YYDKDF (reference sequence). Germline trimming cut 0 bases from V and 7 bases from J; bases unmatched to any gene: 6. This CDR3 has 15 amino acids. The CDR3 loop reads CATSRDNRGWQPQHF. The CDR3 coding sequence is TGTGCCACCAGCAGAGACAACAGGGGTTGGCAGCCCCAGCATTTT.

This sequence joins TRBV6-5 and TRBJ2-7, with a weak D call TRBD1 (6 bases). V was pared by 2 bases and J by 5 bases, with 13 bases between. There are 14 residues in the CDR3. The germline CDR1 and CDR2 sequences are MNHEY and SVGAGI. As DNA, the CDR3 is TGTGCCAGCAGTTACGCCGGACAGTTCCACGAGCAGTACTTC. Its translation: CASSYAGQFHEQYF.

The chain carries TRBV28 and TRBJ2-3; 8 bases align to TRBD1. The germline V gene encodes CDR1 MDHEN and CDR2 SYDVKM. V lost 7 bases to trimming and J lost 2 bases; unmatched junction nucleotides: 5. This CDR3 is built from 14 residues. In DNA form, the CDR3 reads TGTGCCAGCACCGACAGGGGCCCCACAGATACGCAGTATTTT. Translation gives CASTDRGPTDTQYF.

The V call is TRBV7-9, the J call TRBJ1-3; possible D gene TRBD1, 5 bases. Germline values: CDR1 SEHNR, CDR2 FQNEAQ (reference sequence). This CDR3 is built from 13 residues. V dropped 7 bases and J dropped 0 bases, with 7 bases sitting between them. DNA for the CDR3: TGTGCCAGCAACGACAGCTCTGGAAACACCATATATTTT. It encodes CASNDSSGNTIYF.

The chain is built from TRBV4-2 and TRBJ2-1; 9 nucleotides line up with TRBD2. V trimming: 3 bases; J trimming: 8 bases; junction bases outside the gene matches: 5. This CDR3 has 14 amino acids. CDR1 and CDR2 (germline): LGHNA, YNFKEQ. CDR3 nucleotides: TGTGCCAGCAGCCAGGGACTAGCTTTGTATGAGCAGTTCTTC. As protein: CASSQGLALYEQFF.

The chain combines TRBV7-9 with TRBJ2-2; D unresolved. The CDR3 runs 14 residues. V was clipped by 8 bases and J by 1 base, with 11 bases between them. In germline, CDR1 is SEHNR, CDR2 FQNEAQ (reference sequence). The CDR3 coding sequence is TGTGCCAGCCACCGAGGAGTGAACACCGGGGAGCTGTTTTTT. Translated, it gives CASHRGVNTGELFF.

The chain's CDR3 is CASSLATGSYEQYF. Written as DNA, the CDR3 is TGCGCCAGCAGCTTGGCTACCGGGTCCTACGAGCAGTACTTC. The chain employs TRBV5-1 and TRBJ2-7, with D hard to call. This CDR3 is 14 amino acids long. Germline values: CDR1 SGHRS, CDR2 YFSETQ. The ends were cut back, 0 bases at V and 1 base at J, with 8 bases in the middle.

This clone was observed once. The chain is built from TRBV11-2 and TRBJ2-1; D is unresolved. The V gene's germline CDR1 is SGHAT and CDR2 FQNNGV. CDR3 length: 15 amino acids. V gave up 2 bases and J gave up 3 bases, with 11 bases separating them. The CDR3 sequence: CASSLQVTNYNEQFF. The DNA of the CDR3 is TGTGCCAGCAGCTTACAGGTGACCAACTACAATGAGCAGTTCTTC.

This clone was counted a few times. The rearrangement uses TRBV27 and TRBJ2-1, with D possibly being TRBD1 (5 bases). Germline CDR1 is MNHEY and CDR2 is SMNVEV (reference sequence). The CDR3 loop spans 15 amino acids. Trimming took 3 bases from V and 0 from J, leaving 9 bases between them. In DNA form, the CDR3 reads TGTGCCAGCAGTTTGGGGCCGAGCTCCTACAATGAGCAGTTCTTC. This encodes CASSLGPSSYNEQFF.